The 23 T cell receptor beta chains listed next were all sequenced from one sample in a study of read filtering for tumor transcriptome and immune sequencing. This library used roughly 400 ng RNA and molecular barcoded adaptors spanning alpha/delta and beta/gamma chains. TCRdb independently ran MiXCR on the reads; one entry per CDR3 protein. The table has approximately 93,000 distinct CDR3 sequences, under 25% seen once. What was sequenced was a population of CD138-negative cells sorted from bone marrow. These receptors were collected from a donor at least 40 years old with multiple myeloma.

The table lists this clonotype with a few counts. V is TRBV4-1 and J is TRBJ2-1; D gene uncertain. Trimming left V 5 bases short and J 8 bases short, with 13 bases between. Germline loops: CDR1 MGHRA, CDR2 YSYEKL. The CDR3 runs to 13 residues. In nucleotides, the CDR3 is TGCGCCAGCAGCTCCGGCCCGCTTGATGAGCAGTTCTTC. Translation: CASSSGPLDEQFF.

This clonotype has only a few counts. This rearrangement joins TRBV14 to TRBJ2-2; no firm D call. There are 18 residues in the CDR3. Germline CDR1 SGHDN, CDR2 FVKESK. Trimming shortened V by 2 bases and J by 1 base, and 17 bases separated the two germline ends. For the CDR3, the DNA is TGTGCCAGCAGCCAAAAATCAGGCAGGCCTGTGAACACCGGGGAGCTGTTTTTT. Its translation is CASSQKSGRPVNTGELFF. Combining the CDR3 with reference TRBV14 and TRBJ2-2 gives the whole variable domain EAGVTQFPSHSVIEKGQTVTLRCDPISGHDNLYWYRRVMGKEIKFLLHFVKESKQDESGMPNNRFLAERTGGTYSTLKVQPAELEDSGVYFCASSQKSGRPVNTGELFFGEGSRLTVL.

Details on this clonotype: A read error is possible here, since a much larger clone lies one base away. The DNA of the CDR3 is TGTGCCAGCGGCCCCGGACTAGCCAATGAGCAGTTCTTC. Translating gives CASGPGLANEQFF. J is TRBJ2-1 and V is TRBV7-8, with TRBD2 matching 8 bases. Germline V CDR1 and CDR2: SGHVS, FQNEAQ. J lost 6 bases, V lost 8 bases, and 6 bases had no gene match. This CDR3 has 13 amino acids.

This clonotype was observed at least ten times. The chain uses TRBV4-1 and TRBJ1-1; TRBD1 aligns across 9 bases. V shed 4 bases, J shed 0 bases, and the junction held 3 bases outside the gene matches. Germline loops: CDR1 MGHRA, CDR2 YSYEKL. This CDR3 region has 15 residues. DNA of the CDR3: TGCGCCAGCAGCCGAGGACAGGGGATGAACACTGAAGCTTTCTTT. As protein: CASSRGQGMNTEAFF.

As for this clonotype: A much larger clone differs from this one at a single base, so this may be a read error. The rearrangement joins TRBV20-1 to TRBJ2-1; 7 nucleotides line up with TRBD1. The CDR3 has 13 amino acids. Germline-derived CDR1 and CDR2 are DFQATT and SNEGSKA (reference sequence). The CDR3 spells CSARNRGGNEQSF. The CDR3 coding sequence is TGCAGTGCTAGAAACAGGGGTGGTAATGAGCAGTCCTTC.

Points on this clonotype: A clone one base away is much larger, so this may be a read error. Because the CDR3 is missing its conserved closing phenylalanine or tryptophan, this is likely a read error. The chain employs TRBV6-1 and TRBJ1-1; D not resolved. The germline V gene has CDR1 MNHNS and CDR2 SASEGT. This CDR3 has 13 amino acids. Trimming cost V 5 bases and J 4 bases, with 11 bases left between them. The CDR3 sequence: CASSTNKITEAFS. The CDR3 DNA sequence: TGTGCCAGCAGTACTAATAAGATCACTGAAGCTTTCTCT.

The chain combines TRBV7-9 with TRBJ1-1; possibly TRBD1 for D (6 bases). This CDR3 contains 14 residues. Germline CDR1 is SEHNR and CDR2 is FQNEAQ (reference sequence). Trimming took 4 bases from V and 11 from J, leaving 20 bases between them. The CDR3 spells CASSSQEQGPEAFF. Written as DNA, the CDR3 is TGTGCCAGCAGCTCCCAAGAGCAGGGGCCGGAGGCTTTCTTT.

To note about this clonotype: A read error is possible here, since a much larger clone lies one base away. The chain links TRBV2 to TRBJ2-5; 9 bases align to TRBD2. Germline-derived CDR1 and CDR2 are SNHLY and FYNNEI. The CDR3 spans 14 residues. This chain's CDR3 is CASSGGGGGETLYF. In nucleotides, the CDR3 is TGTGCCAGCAGTGGCGGCGGGGGGGGGGAGACCCTGTACTTC.

Ten or more counts support this clonotype. The chain has TRBV11-2 and TRBJ2-4; 7 positions agree with TRBD1. The CDR3 extends over 15 amino acids. After removal of 6 bases from V and 0 bases from J, the junction contained 5 bases not matched to a gene. Per the germline V gene, CDR1 is SGHAT and CDR2 is FQNNGV. The CDR3, as DNA: TGTGCCAGCAGAAGCCACAGGGGAGCCAAAAACATTCAGTACTTC. Its protein is CASRSHRGAKNIQYF.

There are many counts of this clonotype. The chain carries TRBV20-1 and TRBJ1-1; 10 bases are shared with TRBD1. The CDR3 has 15 residues. CDR1 is DFQATT and CDR2 is SNEGSKA in the germline V gene (reference sequence). J gave up 4 bases and V 5 bases, and 10 bases lay outside the gene matches. The CDR3 region is CSAAGTGVHGTEAFF. CDR3 coding DNA: TGCAGTGCTGCCGGGACAGGGGTCCACGGCACTGAAGCTTTCTTT.

With respect to this clonotype: The germline gene is not matched at one end of the junction; a read error may be the cause. The chain is built from TRBV6-6 and TRBJ1-6; the D gene is possibly TRBD1 (6 bases). Germline loops: CDR1 MNHNY, CDR2 SVGAGI (reference sequence). The CDR3 totals 16 residues. The CDR3 sequence is CASSGTSRGPNPPLHF. Here the CDR3 DNA reads TGTGCCAGCAGTGGTACAAGCAGGGGACCTAATCCACCCCTCCACTTT.

This clonotype was detected many times. The chain is built from TRBV29-1 and TRBJ2-3; either TRBD1 or TRBD2 may fit D (5 bases each). V lost 3 bases and J 7 bases, leaving 11 bases between the germline ends. Germline V lookup: CDR1 SQVTM, CDR2 ANQGSEA. This CDR3 comprises 12 residues. The CDR3 here is CSVEQMGHTQYF. CDR3 coding DNA: TGCAGCGTTGAGCAAATGGGACATACGCAGTATTTT.

The chain combines TRBV20-1 with TRBJ1-5, with D possibly TRBD1 on 6 matching bases. Germline values: CDR1 DFQATT, CDR2 SNEGSKA (reference sequence). The CDR3 loop spans 13 amino acids. The V gene lost 2 bases and the J gene lost 6 bases, with 11 bases spanning the gap. CDR3 DNA sequence: TGCAGTGCTAGATCAGGGGCGAGTCAGCCCCAGCATTTT. Encoded protein: CSARSGASQPQHF.

The chain links TRBV19 to TRBJ1-1; perhaps TRBD1 as D (5 bases). This CDR3 comprises 15 residues. The V gene lost 5 bases and the J gene lost 2 bases, with 15 bases spanning the gap. The V gene's germline CDR1 is LNHDA and CDR2 SQIVND (reference sequence). As DNA, the CDR3 is TGTGCCAGTAGTCGTGGGGGGACGGGTAACACTGAAGCTTTCTTT. This encodes CASSRGGTGNTEAFF.

This clonotype was observed a few times. The chain couples TRBV7-2 to TRBJ2-7, with D unclear. The germline CDR1 and CDR2 sequences are SGHTA and FQGNSA. Trimming pared 3 bases from V and 4 bases from J, leaving 10 bases between. The CDR3 is 13 residues long. CDR3 in DNA: TGTGCCAGCAGCTTGACATCGAGATACGAGCAGTACTTC. It specifies CASSLTSRYEQYF.

Worth noting for this clonotype: A single base separates this from a much larger clone, so it may be a read error. The CDR3 end shows no conserved phenylalanine or tryptophan, and so a read error is likely. V is TRBV5-1 and J is TRBJ2-5; TRBD2 aligns across 12 bases. V lost 0 bases and J lost 2; bases outside the gene matches: 8. CDR3 length: 18 residues. Germline CDR1 reads SGHRS; CDR2 reads YFSETQ. The CDR3 sequence: CASSLAPSGGAGQETQYV. Written as DNA, the CDR3 is TGCGCCAGCAGCTTGGCCCCTAGCGGGGGGGCCGGGCAAGAGACCCAGTACGTC.

As concerns this clonotype: An end of the junction does not agree with germline; a read error may underlie this. The V gene is TRBV5-6, the J gene TRBJ1-1; TRBD1 aligns across 9 bases. The CDR3 runs to 16 residues. The germline CDR1 and CDR2 sequences are SGHDT and YYEEEE. The CDR3 DNA reads as TGTGCCGGCAGCTTGGCACTGGGACAGGGAGGCGCTGAGGCTTTCTTT. This encodes CAGSLALGQGGAEAFF. Supplemented by reference TRBV5-6 and TRBJ1-1, the full variable domain reads DAGVTQSPTHLIKTRGQQVTLRCSPKSGHDTVSWYQQALGQGPQFIFQYYEEEERQRGNFPDRFSGHQFPNYSSELNVNALLLGDSALYLCAGSLALGQGGAEAFFGQGTRLTVV.

This clonotype was recorded a few times. The rearrangement links TRBV5-6 to TRBJ2-7; D is ambiguous. V lost 0 bases to trimming and J lost 7 bases, with 11 bases between them. In germline, CDR1 is SGHDT, CDR2 YYEEEE. The CDR3 covers 13 residues. For the CDR3, the DNA is TGTGCCAGCAGCTTGGCCTCGGTTTGGGAGCAGTACTTC. This encodes CASSLASVWEQYF.

In this sample, this clonotype is medium-sized (0.01 to 0.1%). The rearrangement links TRBV12-3 or TRBV12-4 to TRBJ1-5; D is possibly TRBD1 (5 bases). This CDR3 contains 15 residues. V was clipped by 6 bases and J by 7 bases, with 19 bases between them. CDR3 DNA sequence: TGTGCCAGCAGCCCCTCGCGCCAGGGTTGGCAGCCCCAGCATTTT. Its protein product is CASSPSRQGWQPQHF.

The chain links TRBV28 to TRBJ1-5; D unresolved. The ends were cut back, 1 base at V and 2 bases at J, with 6 bases in the middle. This CDR3 spans 14 amino acids. Looked up from germline, CDR1 is MDHEN and CDR2 is SYDVKM. The CDR3: CASSLLVGNQPQHF. The DNA for the CDR3 is TGTGCCAGCAGTTTATTAGTGGGCAATCAGCCCCAGCATTTT.

In its sample, this clonotype was seen many times. The J gene is TRBJ1-5, the V gene TRBV3-1; TRBD1 is a possible D gene (6 bases). Trimming removed 5 bases at V and 7 bases at J, with 15 bases between. From germline, CDR1 is LGHDT and CDR2 YNNKEL (reference sequence). The CDR3 length is 14 residues. The CDR3 DNA is TGTGCCAGCAGCTCACGACAGGAGGCCCAGCCCCAGCATTTT. Its protein product is CASSSRQEAQPQHF.

This clonotype was recorded once. J is TRBJ2-5 and V is TRBV2; TRBD1 matches at 7 bases. With V trimmed by 10 bases and J by 7 bases, 15 bases remained unmatched. The CDR3 covers 14 residues. From germline, CDR1 is SNHLY and CDR2 FYNNEI. Written as DNA, the CDR3 is TGTGCCATAACTCCACAGGGGATGGGAGTGACCCAGTACTTC. Residues: CAITPQGMGVTQYF.

CDR3 DNA: TGTGCCAGCAGCTCCGGCAGACTAGCGGGGGGGTACCAAGAGACCCAGTACTTC. Its protein is CASSSGRLAGGYQETQYF. This chain joins TRBV7-2 and TRBJ2-5; TRBD2 agrees at 14 bases. Germline V gives CDR1 SGHTA, CDR2 FQGNSA. This CDR3 has 18 amino acids. Unmatched junction bases numbered 7, after V lost 4 bases and J lost 0 bases.